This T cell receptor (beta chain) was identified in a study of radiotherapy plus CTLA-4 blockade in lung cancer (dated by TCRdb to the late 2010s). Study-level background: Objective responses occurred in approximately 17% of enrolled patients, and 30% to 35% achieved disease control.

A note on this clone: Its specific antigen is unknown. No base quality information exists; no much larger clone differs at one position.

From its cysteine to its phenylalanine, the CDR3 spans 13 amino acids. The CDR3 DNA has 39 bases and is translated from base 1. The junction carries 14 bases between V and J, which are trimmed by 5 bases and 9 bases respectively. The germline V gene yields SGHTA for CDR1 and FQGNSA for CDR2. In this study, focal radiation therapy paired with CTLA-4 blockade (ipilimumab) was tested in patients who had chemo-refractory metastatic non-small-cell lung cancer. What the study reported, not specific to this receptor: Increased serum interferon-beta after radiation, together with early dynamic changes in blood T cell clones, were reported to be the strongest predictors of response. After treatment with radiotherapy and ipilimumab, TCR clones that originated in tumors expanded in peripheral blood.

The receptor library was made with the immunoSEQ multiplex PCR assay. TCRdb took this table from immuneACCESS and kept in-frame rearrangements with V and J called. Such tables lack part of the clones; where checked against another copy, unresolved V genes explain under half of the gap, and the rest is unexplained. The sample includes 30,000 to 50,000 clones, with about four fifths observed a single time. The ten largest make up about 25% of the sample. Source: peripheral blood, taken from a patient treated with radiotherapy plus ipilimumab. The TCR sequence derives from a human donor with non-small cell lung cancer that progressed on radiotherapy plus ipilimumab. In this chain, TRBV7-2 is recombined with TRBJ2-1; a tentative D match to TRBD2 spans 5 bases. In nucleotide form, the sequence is TGTGCCAGCAGCCTCGGTGGGCTAGCTGAGCAGTTCTTC. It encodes CASSLGGLAEQFF.